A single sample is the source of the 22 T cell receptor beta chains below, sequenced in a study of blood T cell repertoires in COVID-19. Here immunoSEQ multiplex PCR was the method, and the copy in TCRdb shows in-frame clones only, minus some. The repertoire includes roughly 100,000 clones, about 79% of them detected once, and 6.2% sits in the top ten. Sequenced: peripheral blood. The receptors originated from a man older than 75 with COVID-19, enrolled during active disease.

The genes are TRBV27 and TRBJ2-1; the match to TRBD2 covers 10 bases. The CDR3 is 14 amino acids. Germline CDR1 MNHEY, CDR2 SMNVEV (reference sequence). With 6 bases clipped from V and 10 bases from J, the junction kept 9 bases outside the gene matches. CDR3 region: CASRRGLAVGEQFF. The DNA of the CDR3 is TGTGCCAGCAGAAGAGGACTAGCGGTAGGAGAGCAGTTCTTC.

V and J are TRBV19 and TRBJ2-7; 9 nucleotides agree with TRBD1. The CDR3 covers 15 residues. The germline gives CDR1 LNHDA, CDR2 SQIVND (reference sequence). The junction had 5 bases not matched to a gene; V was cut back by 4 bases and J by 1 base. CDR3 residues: CASSKGQGGSYEQYF. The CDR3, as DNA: TGTGCCAGTAGTAAGGGACAGGGAGGTTCCTACGAGCAGTACTTC.

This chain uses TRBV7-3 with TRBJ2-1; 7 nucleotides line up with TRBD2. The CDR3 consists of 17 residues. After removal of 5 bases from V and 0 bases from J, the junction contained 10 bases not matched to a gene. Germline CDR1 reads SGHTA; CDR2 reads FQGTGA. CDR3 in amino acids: CASSPRARGDSYNEQFF. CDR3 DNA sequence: TGTGCCAGCAGCCCCCGTGCCCGGGGGGACTCCTACAATGAGCAGTTCTTC.

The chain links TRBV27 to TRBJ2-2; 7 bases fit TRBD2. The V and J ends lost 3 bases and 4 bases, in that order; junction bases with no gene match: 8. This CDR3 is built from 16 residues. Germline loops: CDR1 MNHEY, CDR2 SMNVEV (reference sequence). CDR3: CASSFGTAGTTGELFF. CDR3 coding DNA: TGTGCCAGCAGTTTCGGAACAGCGGGAACCACCGGGGAGCTGTTTTTT.

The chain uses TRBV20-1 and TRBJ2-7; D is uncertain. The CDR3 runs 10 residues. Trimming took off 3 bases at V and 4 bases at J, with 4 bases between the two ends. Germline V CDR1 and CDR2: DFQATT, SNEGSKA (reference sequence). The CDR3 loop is CSASRYEQYF. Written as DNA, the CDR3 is TGCAGTGCTAGTCGTTACGAGCAGTACTTC.

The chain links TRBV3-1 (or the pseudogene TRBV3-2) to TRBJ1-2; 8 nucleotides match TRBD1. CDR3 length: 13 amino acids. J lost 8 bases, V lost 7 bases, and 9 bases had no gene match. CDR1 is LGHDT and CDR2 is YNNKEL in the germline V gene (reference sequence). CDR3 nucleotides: TGTGCCAGCACCGACAGGGGAGGGATAGGCTACACCTTC. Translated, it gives CASTDRGGIGYTF.

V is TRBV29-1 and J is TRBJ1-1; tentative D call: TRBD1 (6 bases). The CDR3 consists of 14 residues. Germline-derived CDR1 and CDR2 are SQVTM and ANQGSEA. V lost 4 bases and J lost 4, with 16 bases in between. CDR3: CSVAQGTWGTEAFF. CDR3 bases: TGCAGCGTTGCTCAGGGGACGTGGGGCACTGAAGCTTTCTTT. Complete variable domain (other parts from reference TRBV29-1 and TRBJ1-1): SAVISQKPSRDICQRGTSLTIQCQVDSQVTMMFWYRQQPGQSLTLIATANQGSEATYESGFVIDKFPISRPNLTFSTLTVSNMSPEDSSIYLCSVAQGTWGTEAFFGQGTRLTVV.

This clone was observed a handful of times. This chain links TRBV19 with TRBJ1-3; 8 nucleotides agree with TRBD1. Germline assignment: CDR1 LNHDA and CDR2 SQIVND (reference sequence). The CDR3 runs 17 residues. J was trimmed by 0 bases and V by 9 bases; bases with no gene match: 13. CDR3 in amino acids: CASAPWTGTTSGNTIYF. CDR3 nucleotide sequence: TGTGCCAGCGCTCCTTGGACAGGGACCACCTCTGGAAACACCATATATTTT.

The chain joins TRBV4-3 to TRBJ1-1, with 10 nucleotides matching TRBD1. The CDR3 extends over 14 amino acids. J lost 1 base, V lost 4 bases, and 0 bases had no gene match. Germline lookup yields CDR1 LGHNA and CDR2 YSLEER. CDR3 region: CASSRTGGNTEAFF. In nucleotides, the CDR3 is TGCGCCAGCAGCCGGACAGGGGGGAACACTGAAGCTTTCTTT.

CDR3 nucleotides: TGTGCCAGCAGCTTAGCGGGAGTCACAGATACGCAGTATTTT. Its protein product is CASSLAGVTDTQYF. The V gene is TRBV7-9, the J gene TRBJ2-3; D may be TRBD2 (5 bases). V shed 0 bases and J shed 2 bases, with 6 bases lying between them. CDR1 and CDR2 (germline): SEHNR, FQNEAQ (reference sequence). The CDR3 consists of 14 residues.

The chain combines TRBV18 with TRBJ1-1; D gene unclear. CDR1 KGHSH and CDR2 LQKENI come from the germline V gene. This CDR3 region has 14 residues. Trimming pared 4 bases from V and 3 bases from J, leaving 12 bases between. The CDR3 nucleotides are TGTGCCAGCTCACTGAGCCGGACTTACACTGAAGCTTTCTTT. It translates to CASSLSRTYTEAFF.

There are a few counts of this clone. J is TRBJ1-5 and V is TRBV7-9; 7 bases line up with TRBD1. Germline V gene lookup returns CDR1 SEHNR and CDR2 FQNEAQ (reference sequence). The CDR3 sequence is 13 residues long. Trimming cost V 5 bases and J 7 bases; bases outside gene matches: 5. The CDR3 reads CASSRMGQQPQHF. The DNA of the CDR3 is TGTGCCAGCAGCCGGATGGGACAGCAGCCCCAGCATTTT.

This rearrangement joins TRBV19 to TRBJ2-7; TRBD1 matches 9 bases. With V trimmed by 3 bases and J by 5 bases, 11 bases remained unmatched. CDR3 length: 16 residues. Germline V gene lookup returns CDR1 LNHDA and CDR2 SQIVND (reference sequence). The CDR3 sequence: CASSMLWGQGHHEQYF. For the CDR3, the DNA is TGTGCCAGTAGTATGTTGTGGGGACAGGGCCATCACGAGCAGTACTTC.

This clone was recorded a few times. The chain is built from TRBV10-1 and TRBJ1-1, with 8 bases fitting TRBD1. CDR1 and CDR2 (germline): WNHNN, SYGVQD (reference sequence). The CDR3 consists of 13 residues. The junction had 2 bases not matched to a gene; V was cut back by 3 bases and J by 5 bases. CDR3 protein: CASSEQGGTEAFF. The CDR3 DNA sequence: TGCGCCAGCAGTGAACAGGGGGGAACTGAAGCTTTCTTT.

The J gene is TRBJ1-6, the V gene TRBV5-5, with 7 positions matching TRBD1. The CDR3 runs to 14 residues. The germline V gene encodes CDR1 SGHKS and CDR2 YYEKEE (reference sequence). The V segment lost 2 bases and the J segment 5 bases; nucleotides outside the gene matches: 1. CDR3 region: CASSFDRDNSPLHF. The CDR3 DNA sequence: TGTGCCAGCAGCTTCGACAGGGATAATTCACCCCTCCACTTT.

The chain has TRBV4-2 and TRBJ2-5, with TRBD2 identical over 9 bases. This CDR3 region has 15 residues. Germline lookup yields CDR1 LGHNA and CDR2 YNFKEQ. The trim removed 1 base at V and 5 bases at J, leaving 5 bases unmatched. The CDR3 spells CASSQVPAGGETQYF. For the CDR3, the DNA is TGTGCCAGCAGCCAAGTCCCCGCGGGAGGGGAGACCCAGTACTTC.

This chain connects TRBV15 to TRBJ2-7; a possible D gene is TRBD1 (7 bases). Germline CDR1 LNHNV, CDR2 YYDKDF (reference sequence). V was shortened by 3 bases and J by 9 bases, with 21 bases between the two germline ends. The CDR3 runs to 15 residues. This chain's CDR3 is CATSRGGEGAGGQYF. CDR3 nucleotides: TGTGCCACCAGCAGGGGGGGAGAGGGGGCCGGAGGGCAGTACTTC.

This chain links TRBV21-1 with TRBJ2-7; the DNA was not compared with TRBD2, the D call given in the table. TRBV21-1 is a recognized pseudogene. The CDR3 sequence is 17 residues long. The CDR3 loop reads CASSSPGLAGGWDEQYF. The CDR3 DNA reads TGTGCCAGCAGCAGTCCGGGACTAGCGGGAGGGTGGGACGAGCAGTACTTC.

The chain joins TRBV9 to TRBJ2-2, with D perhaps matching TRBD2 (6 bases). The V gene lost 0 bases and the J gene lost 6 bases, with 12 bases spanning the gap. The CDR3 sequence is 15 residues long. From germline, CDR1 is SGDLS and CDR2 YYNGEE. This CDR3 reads CASSVEGLQSGELFF. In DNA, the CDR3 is TGTGCCAGCAGCGTAGAGGGACTGCAATCCGGGGAGCTGTTTTTT.

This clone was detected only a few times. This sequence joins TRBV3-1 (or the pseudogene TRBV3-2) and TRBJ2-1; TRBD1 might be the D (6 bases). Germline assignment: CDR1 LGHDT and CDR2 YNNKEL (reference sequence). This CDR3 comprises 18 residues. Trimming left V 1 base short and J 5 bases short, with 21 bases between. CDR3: CASSQANGGGRIDNEQFF. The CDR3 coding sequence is TGTGCCAGCAGCCAAGCTAATGGGGGCGGTAGGATTGACAATGAGCAGTTCTTC.

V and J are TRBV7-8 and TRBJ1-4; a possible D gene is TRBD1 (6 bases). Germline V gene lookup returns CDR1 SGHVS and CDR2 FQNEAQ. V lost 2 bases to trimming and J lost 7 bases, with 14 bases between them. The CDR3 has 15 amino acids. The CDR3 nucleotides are TGTGCCAGCAGCTTAAAAGGGGGAGTGTTTGAAAAACTGTTTTTT. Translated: CASSLKGGVFEKLFF.

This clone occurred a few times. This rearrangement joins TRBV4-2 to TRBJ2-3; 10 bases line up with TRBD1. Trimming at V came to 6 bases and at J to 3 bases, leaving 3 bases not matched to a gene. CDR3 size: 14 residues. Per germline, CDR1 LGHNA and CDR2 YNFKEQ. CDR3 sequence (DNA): TGTGCCAGCAGGACGGGACAGGGGACAGATACGCAGTATTTT. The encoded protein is CASRTGQGTDTQYF.